The 14 T cell receptor beta chains in this list originate from one sample, sequenced in a study of T-cell memory formation after mild COVID-19. TCRdb redid the calling of the 5' RACE reads with MiXCR, one entry per CDR3 protein. The sample consists of around 200,000 distinct CDR3 sequences, approximately 10% of them appearing once. The specimen was PBMCs or a T cell subset sorted from them (not recorded which). These receptors came from a man aged 18 to 35 who had mild COVID-19 (a few samples of this study predate the infection). Cell type and time point are not known.

V usage is TRBV7-2 and J usage is TRBJ1-4; 9 bases fit TRBD1. CDR1 and CDR2 (germline): SGHTA, FQGNSA. V was pared by 7 bases and J by 0 bases, with 6 bases of the junction left unmatched. The CDR3 has 16 residues. The CDR3 region has the DNA TGTGCCAGCACTCGACAGGGGGGAGCAACTAATGAAAAACTGTTTTTT. Residues: CASTRQGGATNEKLFF.

This chain uses TRBV7-2 with TRBJ1-5; 7 bases are a match to TRBD1. After removal of 0 bases from V and 5 bases from J, the junction contained 4 bases not matched to a gene. The CDR3 sequence is 15 residues long. The V gene's germline CDR1 is SGHTA and CDR2 FQGNSA. CDR3: CASSLAGTAHQPQHF. CDR3 DNA: TGTGCCAGCAGCTTAGCCGGGACAGCGCATCAGCCCCAGCATTTT. The whole variable domain, filled in from reference TRBV7-2 and TRBJ1-5, reads GAGVSQSPSNKVTEKGKDVELRCDPISGHTALYWYRQSLGQGLEFLIYFQGNSAPDKSGLPSDRFSAERTGGSVSTLTIQRTQQEDSAVYLCASSLAGTAHQPQHFGDGTRLSIL.

This sequence joins TRBV29-1 and TRBJ2-1, with D perhaps TRBD1 (6 bases). Germline-derived CDR1 and CDR2 are SQVTM and ANQGSEA. CDR3 length: 10 amino acids. The V end lost 7 bases, the J end lost 7 bases, and 8 bases lay between the germline ends. As DNA, the CDR3 is TGCAGCGCAGGGGAGAATGAGCAGTTCTTC. It specifies CSAGENEQFF.

This clonotype was counted only a few times. The V call is TRBV20-1, the J call TRBJ2-2, with 10 bases fitting TRBD2. The CDR3 length is 14 residues. The V gene's germline CDR1 is DFQATT and CDR2 SNEGSKA (reference sequence). The trim removed 3 bases at V and 4 bases at J, leaving 2 bases unmatched. The CDR3 DNA follows: TGCAGTGCTAGGGGACTAGCGAGCACCGGGGAGCTGTTTTTT. Translating gives CSARGLASTGELFF.

This clonotype has only a few counts. CDR3 coding DNA: TGTGCCATCAGTGTAGGGGGTAGCTCCTACGAGCAGTACTTC. It specifies CAISVGGSSYEQYF. V and J are TRBV10-3 and TRBJ2-7, with D tentatively TRBD1 (6 bases). Germline CDR1 is ENHRY and CDR2 is SYGVKD. Deletions cut 4 bases from V and 0 bases from J, with 10 bases between. The CDR3 totals 14 residues.

V and J are TRBV4-1 and TRBJ2-4; D not certain. This CDR3 comprises 14 residues. Trimming pared 8 bases from V and 3 bases from J, leaving 14 bases between. The germline V gene has CDR1 MGHRA and CDR2 YSYEKL. The CDR3: CASSIGMGKNIQYF. The CDR3 nucleotides are TGCGCCAGCTCTATTGGTATGGGCAAAAACATTCAGTACTTC.

The chain carries TRBV20-1 and TRBJ2-5; D unclear. The CDR3 runs to 10 residues. CDR1 is DFQATT, CDR2 SNEGSKA, per germline (reference sequence). V gave up 4 bases and J gave up 4 bases, with 4 bases separating them. In DNA form, the CDR3 reads TGCAGTGCTACCCGAGAGACCCAGTACTTC. This translates into CSATRETQYF.

CDR3 sequence reads: CASSPDQGSNQPQHF. As DNA, the CDR3 is TGTGCCAGCTCACCTGATCAGGGTAGCAATCAGCCCCAGCATTTT. The chain is built from TRBV18 and TRBJ1-5, with D possibly being TRBD1 (5 bases). Trimming left V 3 bases short and J 0 bases short, with 9 bases between. The germline V gene encodes CDR1 KGHSH and CDR2 LQKENI. The CDR3 sequence is 15 residues long.

This clonotype was seen a handful of times. This chain joins TRBV6-5 and TRBJ2-5; no reliable D call. The CDR3 runs to 14 residues. V was trimmed by 0 bases and J by 4 bases, leaving 9 bases between them. Germline assignment: CDR1 MNHEY and CDR2 SVGAGI. The CDR3 nucleotides read TGTGCCAGCAGTTACTCTGGGCTTCCAGAGACCCAGTACTTC. Protein: CASSYSGLPETQYF.

V is TRBV5-1 and J is TRBJ2-3; 8 bases are shared with TRBD2. Trimming removed 1 base from V and 2 bases from J; junction bases left unmatched: 9. Germline V gives CDR1 SGHRS, CDR2 YFSETQ. The CDR3 runs 17 residues. CDR3 residues: CASSLQVGGGTTDTQYF. The DNA of the CDR3 is TGCGCCAGCAGCTTGCAGGTTGGCGGGGGGACCACAGATACGCAGTATTTT.

The rearrangement uses TRBV6-5 and TRBJ2-1; possible D gene TRBD1, 5 bases. CDR3 size: 15 residues. The V end lost 7 bases, the J end lost 0 bases, and 13 bases lay between the germline ends. Germline-derived CDR1 and CDR2 are MNHEY and SVGAGI. CDR3 sequence: CASKSDMNSYNEQFF. CDR3 DNA: TGTGCCAGCAAGTCGGACATGAACTCCTACAATGAGCAGTTCTTC.

This clonotype was observed a few times. The chain couples TRBV5-1 to TRBJ2-4; 7 nucleotides align to TRBD1. Germline CDR1 is SGHRS and CDR2 is YFSETQ. Trimming cost V 0 bases and J 1 base; bases outside gene matches: 4. The CDR3 sequence is 16 residues long. CDR3 sequence: CASSLDRGTAKNIQYF. CDR3 in DNA: TGCGCCAGCAGCTTGGACAGGGGAACGGCCAAAAACATTCAGTACTTC.

This clonotype was observed a handful of times. CDR3 in amino acids: CASSQGHGYTF. CDR3 DNA sequence: TGTGCCAGCAGCCAGGGACATGGCTACACCTTC. V is TRBV12-3 or TRBV12-4 and J is TRBJ1-2; weak D call: TRBD1 (5 bases). The V gene lost 6 bases and the J gene lost 6 bases, with 8 bases spanning the gap. This CDR3 has 11 amino acids.

This clonotype was found a few times. This may be a read error: a much more frequent sequence differs by one nucleotide. The V and J genes are TRBV7-9 and TRBJ1-1; D is uncertain. The CDR3 is 12 amino acids. Trimming took 6 bases from V and 1 from J, leaving 6 bases between them. Germline loops: CDR1 SEHNR, CDR2 FQNEAQ (reference sequence). In DNA form, the CDR3 reads TGTGCCAGCAGACTCAGGAACACTGAAGCTTTCTTT. It codes for CASRLRNTEAFF. Full variable domain (missing parts from reference TRBV7-9 and TRBJ1-1): DTGVSQNPRHKITKRGQNVTFRCDPISEHNRLYWYRQTLGQGPEFLTYFQNEAQLEKSRLLSDRFSAERPKGSFSTLEIQRTEQGDSAMYLCASRLRNTEAFFGQGTRLTVV.